The rows below give T cell receptor beta chains drawn from one sample of a study of CD8+CD57+ T cells in acquired aplastic anemia. TCRdb re-called the reads with MiXCR, one entry per CDR3 protein. The table records about 160,000 distinct CDR3 sequences, around 52% of them present only once. Sequencing input: sorted CD4+, CD8+, or CD8+CD57+ T cells (not recorded which) from PBMCs. The receptors were sampled from a human donor with aplastic anemia. Both conserved end residues are part of each CDR3. D genes are given only for firm matches. A row's size may be missing; if present it is once, few, many or a size class.

few	14	TRBV19	TRBJ1-1	-	TGTGCCAGTAGCCAGACAGTTCTGAACACTGAAGCTTTCTTT	CASSQTVLNTEAFF
-	14	TRBV24-1	TRBJ2-1	-	TGTGCCACCAGTGATTTGCCGGGGGCCAATGAGCGGTTCTTC	CATSDLPGANERFF
once	14	TRBV9	TRBJ2-7	-	TGTGCCAGCAGCGAAGGGCTAGTAGTCTACGAGCAGTACTTC	CASSEGLVVYEQYF
-	13	TRBV7-3	TRBJ2-7	-	TGTGCCAGCAGCCCCCTGGGACCCTACGAGCAGTACTTC	CASSPLGPYEQYF
many	12	TRBV5-6	TRBJ1-2	-	TGTGCCAGCAGTTCGTCGGGGCTTCACTACACCTTC	CASSSSGLHYTF
-	14	TRBV14	TRBJ2-7	-	TGTGCCAGCAGCCAAGTACAGCTCCCTCACGAGCAGTACTTC	CASSQVQLPHEQYF
few	14	TRBV7-8	TRBJ1-1	-	TGTGCCAGCAGCTTAGTGTTCGGGAACACTGAAGCTTTCTTT	CASSLVFGNTEAFF
-	14	TRBV2	TRBJ1-3	-	TGTGCCAGCATGAGCAGAGTGCGTGGAAACACCATATATTTT	CASMSRVRGNTIYF
-	14	TRBV29-1	TRBJ1-6	TRBD1	TGCAGCGTTTCTGGACAGGGGCGGAATTCACCCCTCCACTTT	CSVSGQGRNSPLHF
-	15	TRBV24-1	TRBJ2-1	-	TGTGCCACCAGTTTCCGACAGGCGCCCTACAATGAGCAGTTCTTC	CATSFRQAPYNEQFF
once	14	TRBV14	TRBJ1-6	TRBD1	TGTGCCAGCAGCCCGACAGGGGGCCTGTCACCCCTCCACTTT	CASSPTGGLSPLHF
-	13	TRBV14	TRBJ1-6	-	TGTGCCAGCAGCCAAGATACGAGTTCACCCCTCCACTTT	CASSQDTSSPLHF
few	13	TRBV13	TRBJ1-2	-	TGTGCCAGCAGCCCCCCGGGGTCCTATGGCTACACCTTC	CASSPPGSYGYTF
few	16	TRBV6-1	TRBJ1-5	-	TGTGCCAGCACCGACCTGGGGGAACTTAGCAATCAGCCCCAGCATTTT	CASTDLGELSNQPQHF
many	16	TRBV25-1	TRBJ2-2	-	TGTGCCAGCAGTGATCCGGGGGGCGGCGCCACCGGGGAGCTGTTTTTT	CASSDPGGGATGELFF
-	14	TRBV6-1	TRBJ2-7	-	TGTGCCAGCAAACGGGACCTAGAAACCTACGAGCAGTACTTC	CASKRDLETYEQYF
-	14	TRBV5-1	TRBJ1-5	-	TGCGCCAGCAGCTTGTCGGTTAGCGATCAGCCCCAGCATTTT	CASSLSVSDQPQHF
many	13	TRBV11-3	TRBJ2-7	-	TGTGCCAGCAAGGGGCGGGCTTTGGACGAGCAGTACTTC	CASKGRALDEQYF